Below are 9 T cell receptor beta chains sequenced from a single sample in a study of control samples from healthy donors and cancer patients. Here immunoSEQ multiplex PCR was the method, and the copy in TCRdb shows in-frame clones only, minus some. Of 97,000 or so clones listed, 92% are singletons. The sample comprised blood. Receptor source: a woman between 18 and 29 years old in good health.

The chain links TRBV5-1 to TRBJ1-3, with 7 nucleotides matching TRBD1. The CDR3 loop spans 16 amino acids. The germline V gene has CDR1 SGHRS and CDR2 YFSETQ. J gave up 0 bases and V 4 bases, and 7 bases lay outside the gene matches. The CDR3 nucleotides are TGCGCCAGCAGCATATCAGGGGGGATCTCTGGAAACACCATATATTTT. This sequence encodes CASSISGGISGNTIYF.

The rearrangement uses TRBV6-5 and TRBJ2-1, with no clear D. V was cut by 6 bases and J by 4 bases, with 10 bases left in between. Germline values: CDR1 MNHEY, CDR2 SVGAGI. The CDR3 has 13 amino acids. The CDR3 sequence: CASRPNKYNEQFF. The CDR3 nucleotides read TGTGCCAGCAGACCCAATAAGTACAATGAGCAGTTCTTC.

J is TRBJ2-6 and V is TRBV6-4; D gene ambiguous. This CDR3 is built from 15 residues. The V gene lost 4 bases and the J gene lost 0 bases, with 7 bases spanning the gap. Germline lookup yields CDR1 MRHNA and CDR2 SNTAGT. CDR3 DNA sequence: TGTGCCAGCAGTGTGAGCTCCTCTGGGGCCAACGTCCTGACTTTC. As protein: CASSVSSSGANVLTF.

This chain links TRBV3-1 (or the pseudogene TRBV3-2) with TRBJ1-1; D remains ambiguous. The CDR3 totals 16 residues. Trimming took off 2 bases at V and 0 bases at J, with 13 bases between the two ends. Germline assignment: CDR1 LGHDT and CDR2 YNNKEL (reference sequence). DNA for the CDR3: TGTGCCAGCAGCCAACTGGTAGGGAGGATGAACACTGAAGCTTTCTTT. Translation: CASSQLVGRMNTEAFF.

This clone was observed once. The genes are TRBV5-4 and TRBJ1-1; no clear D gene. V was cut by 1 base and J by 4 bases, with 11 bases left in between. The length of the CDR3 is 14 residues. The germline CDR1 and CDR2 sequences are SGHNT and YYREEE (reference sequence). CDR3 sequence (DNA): TGTGCCAGCAGCTTGTCGAAGGCGGGCACTGAAGCTTTCTTT. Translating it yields CASSLSKAGTEAFF.

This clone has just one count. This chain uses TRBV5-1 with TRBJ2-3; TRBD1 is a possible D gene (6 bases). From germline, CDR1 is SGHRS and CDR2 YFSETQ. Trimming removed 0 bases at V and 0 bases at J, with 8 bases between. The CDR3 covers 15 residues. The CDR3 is CASSLDTGSTDTQYF. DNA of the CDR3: TGCGCCAGCAGCTTGGATACAGGGAGCACAGATACGCAGTATTTT. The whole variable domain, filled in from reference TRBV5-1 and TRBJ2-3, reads KAGVTQTPRYLIKTRGQQVTLSCSPISGHRSVSWYQQTPGQGLQFLFEYFSETQRNKGNFPGRFSGRQFSNSRSEMNVSTLELGDSALYLCASSLDTGSTDTQYFGPGTRLTVL.

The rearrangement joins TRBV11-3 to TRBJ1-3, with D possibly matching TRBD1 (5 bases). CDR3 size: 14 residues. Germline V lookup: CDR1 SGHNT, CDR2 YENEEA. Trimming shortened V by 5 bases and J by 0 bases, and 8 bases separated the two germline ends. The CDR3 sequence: CASSDDSSGNTIYF. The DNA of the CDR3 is TGTGCCAGCAGCGACGACAGCTCTGGAAACACCATATATTTT. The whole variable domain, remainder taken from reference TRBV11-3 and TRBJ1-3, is EAGVVQSPRYKIIEKKQPVAFWCNPISGHNTLYWYLQNLGQGPELLIRYENEEAVDDSQLPKDRFSAERLKGVDSTLKIQPAELGDSAVYLCASSDDSSGNTIYFGEGSWLTVV.

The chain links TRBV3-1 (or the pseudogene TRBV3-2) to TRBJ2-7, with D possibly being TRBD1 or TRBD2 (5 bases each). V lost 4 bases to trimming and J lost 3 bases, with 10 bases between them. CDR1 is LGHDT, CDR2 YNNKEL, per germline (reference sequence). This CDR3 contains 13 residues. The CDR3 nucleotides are TGTGCCAGCAGCCGGGACGGGAACTACGAGCAGTACTTC. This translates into CASSRDGNYEQYF.

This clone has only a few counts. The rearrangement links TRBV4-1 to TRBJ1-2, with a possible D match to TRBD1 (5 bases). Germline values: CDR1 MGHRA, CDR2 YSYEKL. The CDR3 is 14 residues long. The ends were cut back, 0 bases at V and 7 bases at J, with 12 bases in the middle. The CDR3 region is CASSQEGGAGGYTF. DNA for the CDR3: TGCGCCAGCAGCCAAGAGGGAGGGGCAGGTGGCTACACCTTC.